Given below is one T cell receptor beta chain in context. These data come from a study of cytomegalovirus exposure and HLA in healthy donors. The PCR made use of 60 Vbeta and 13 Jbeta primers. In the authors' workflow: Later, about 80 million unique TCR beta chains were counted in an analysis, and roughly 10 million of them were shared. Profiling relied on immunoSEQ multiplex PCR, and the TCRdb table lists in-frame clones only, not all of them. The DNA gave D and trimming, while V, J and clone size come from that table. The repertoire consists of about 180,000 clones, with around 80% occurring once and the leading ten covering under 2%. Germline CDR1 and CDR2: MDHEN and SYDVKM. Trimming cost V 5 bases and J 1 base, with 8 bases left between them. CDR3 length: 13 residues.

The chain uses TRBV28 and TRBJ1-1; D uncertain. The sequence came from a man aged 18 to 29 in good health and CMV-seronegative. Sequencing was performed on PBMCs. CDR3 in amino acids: CASSVYRNTEAFF. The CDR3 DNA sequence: TGTGCCAGCAGTGTATATCGGAACACTGAAGCTTTCTTT.